The entry below gives a single T cell receptor (beta chain) sequence along with its context. Germline lookup yields CDR1 SGHTA and CDR2 FQGTGA. V was shortened by 4 bases and J by 6 bases, with 22 bases between the two germline ends. The CDR3 is 17 amino acids. The source of the sample is a study of shared clonotypes between healthy human individuals. Over several immunoSEQ plates, each subset's genomic DNA was distributed in even portions. Only in-frame clones appear in the TCRdb table, and some are missing; sequencing was by immunoSEQ multiplex PCR. The table includes 650,000 to 700,000 clones, about 90% detected once.

This chain connects TRBV7-3 to TRBJ1-5; D possibly corresponds to TRBD1 (5 bases). What was sequenced was memory CD8+ T cells from PBMCs. As to subset: CD45RO+ cells pooled with CCR7-negative TemRA cells. The clonotype originates from a man younger than 30 in good health. Some clones in this sample may be carry-over from other donors' samples. In DNA, the CDR3 is TGTGCCAGCAGCTCCTGCGGGTGTCCACGCCAGGGTCAGCCCCAGCATTTT. Amino acids: CASSSCGCPRQGQPQHF.